This T cell receptor beta chain originates from a study of PD-1 blockade in classical Hodgkin lymphoma. General study findings and limits: The CD4+ diversity rise by C4D1 was clearest in complete responders. Newly diagnosed patients were reported to start with lower TCR diversity than healthy donors.

CDR1 and CDR2 from the germline V gene are SGHVS and FNYEAQ. The CDR3 spans 16 residues. Trimming at V came to 6 bases and at J to 7 bases, leaving 9 bases not matched to a gene. Remarks on this clone: Its antigen remains unidentified.

Documented time point: cycle 4 day 1 (C4D1), after five to seven weeks of nivolumab. Each and every patient relapsed after autologous stem cell transplantation, and patients got differing brentuximab vedotin exposure. Assay: immunoSEQ multiplex PCR; the TCRdb copy retains only in-frame clones and omits some. Altogether 31,000 or so clones are present, 81% being singletons, with the ten largest covering about a sixth. This clonotype was sampled from a human donor with classical Hodgkin lymphoma. Here the sequenced sample was peripheral blood mononuclear cells (PBMCs), taken before the fourth cycle of nivolumab. The chain combines TRBV7-6 with TRBJ2-2, with 12 bases aligning to TRBD2. Here the CDR3 reads CASSRLAGGLSGELFF. CDR3 coding DNA: TGTGCCAGCAGTCGTCTAGCGGGAGGGCTTAGCGGGGAGCTGTTTTTT.